This T cell receptor beta chain is from a study of blood T cell repertoires in COVID-19 (TCRdb year 2020). Regarding the research as a whole: Collaborator samples came from the United States, Italy and Spain and covered acute and convalescent phases of COVID-19. The prospective study material was composed of cDNA or gDNA derived from T cells, B-cell-depleted T cells, or PBMCs. Deeply sampled blood TCRbeta repertoires from subjects exposed to, actively infected with, or recovered from COVID-19 were included in the dataset. The repertoires were released in a freely available public database meant as a resource for research on the immune response to SARS-CoV-2. Samples were obtained from the ongoing ImmuneRACE study (first 160 participants) and from 1,254 subjects provided by 6 global collaborators. Nearly every sample came with metadata listing a de-identified subject ID, COVID-19 status, age in years and sex. Where HLA class I and class II types were available, the types were taken from metadata supplied by the sample provider, not from assay-based typing. General conclusions and limits of the study: Clinical and demographic metadata were provided uncurated, with the amount varying by source and participant.

Reading from cysteine to phenylalanine, the CDR3 counts 19 amino acids. Only the CDR3 part of the read is kept: 57 bases, read in frame from the first base. Per the germline V gene, SGHAT is the CDR1 and FQNNGV is the CDR2. V and J are trimmed by 0 bases and 2 bases, and the gene matches miss 4 bases of the junction. The collaborating institutions used their own protocols to collect whole blood in K2EDTA tubes. For TCRbeta analysis, collaborator samples were shipped as frozen whole blood, as isolated PBMCs, or as DNA extracted from either sample type. TCRbeta CDR3 regions were amplified from genomic DNA by means of the immunoSEQ Assay, a bias-controlled multiplex PCR. In the original analysis: The number of nucleated cells in each sample was estimated from the amplification of reference gene primers within the assay. To quantify the absolute abundance of each unique TCRbeta CDR3 rearrangement, sequence reads were collapsed and filtered. For each sample, productive Simpson clonality was calculated by taking the square root of Simpson's diversity index across productive rearrangements. TCRdb took this table from immuneACCESS and kept in-frame rearrangements with V and J called. Such tables lack part of the clones; where checked against another copy, unresolved V genes explain under half of the gap, and the rest is unexplained. V and J calls plus clone size are reproduced from that table; the DNA served to infer D and trimming. The sample has 180,000 or so clones on record, about 86% of them singletons. In total, the top ten clones hold around 8.2% of the sample.

As concerns this clone: Its target antigen remains unknown. Base qualities were left out, and no much larger clone turns up one base away.

The specimen sequenced was peripheral blood. The clonotype was recovered from a man in his 60s with acute or convalescent COVID-19. This chain joins TRBV11-2 to TRBJ2-1, with 16 junctional bases fitting TRBD2. The CDR3 is CASSLEGTSGRAAYNEQFF. DNA sequence: TGTGCCAGCAGCTTAGAAGGGACTAGCGGGAGGGCCGCCTACAATGAGCAGTTCTTC.